This is a list of T cell receptor beta chains from one sample in a study of T-cell memory formation after mild COVID-19. TCRdb re-analysed the 5' RACE reads in MiXCR, keeping a single row per CDR3 protein. The top ten hold roughly 3.2% of the sample, which has approximately 210,000 distinct CDR3 sequences, 10% seen once. Sequencing input: PBMCs or a T cell subset sorted from them (not recorded which). Receptors were obtained from a man aged 18 to 35 who had mild COVID-19 (a few samples of this study predate the infection). Cell type and time point are not known. CDR3s include the opening cysteine and the closing phenylalanine or tryptophan. The order of the fields is V gene, clone size, D gene, J gene, CDR3 DNA, CDR3 protein. The D gene is left open where the match is weak. Rows may omit the clone size; those that give it use once, few, many or a size class.

TRBV5-1,few,TRBD1,TRBJ1-5,TGCGCCAGCAGCTCAACAGGGGGGGATCAGCCCCAGCATTTT,CASSSTGGDQPQHF
TRBV6-5,-,-,TRBJ1-2,TGTGCCAGCAGTTACTCAGATATCTATGGCTACACCTTC,CASSYSDIYGYTF
TRBV3-1,few,-,TRBJ1-2,TGTGCCAGCAGCCAAGAGGGGCAGGACTATGGCTACACCTTC,CASSQEGQDYGYTF
TRBV7-9,-,-,TRBJ1-2,TGTGCCAGCAGCAGCGACCGAGGCTTTAGCTACACCTTC,CASSSDRGFSYTF
TRBV9,-,-,TRBJ1-4,TGTGCCAGCAGCGTAGCAGGACATACTAATGAAAAACTGTTTTTT,CASSVAGHTNEKLFF
TRBV5-1,many,-,TRBJ2-5,TGCGCCAGCAGAGGGGGAGAGACCCAGTACTTC,CASRGGETQYF
TRBV15,few,-,TRBJ2-7,TGTGCCACCAGCGGGGGTGGGCCTAGGAACGAGCAGTACTTC,CATSGGGPRNEQYF
TRBV9,-,-,TRBJ2-1,TGTGCCTCATCGCGGGGTACCAATGAGCAGTTCTTC,CASSRGTNEQFF
TRBV7-2,-,TRBD1,TRBJ1-3,TGTGCCAGCGATATCCAGACAGGGGGGAGCCAAAACACCATATATTTT,CASDIQTGGSQNTIYF
TRBV18,few,-,TRBJ1-5,TGTGCCAGCTCACCTTTGCCTAATCAGCCCCAGCATTTT,CASSPLPNQPQHF
TRBV11-2,few,-,TRBJ1-4,TGTGCCAGCAGCTCGAATCAGGGTATGCCTGAAAAACTGTTTTTT,CASSSNQGMPEKLFF
TRBV30,few,-,TRBJ1-2,TGTGCCTGGAGTGTGATAGATGGCTACACCTTC,CAWSVIDGYTF
TRBV9,-,-,TRBJ2-5,TGTGCCAGCAGCGTTACACACCAAGAGACCCAGTACTTC,CASSVTHQETQYF
TRBV7-3,-,-,TRBJ2-2,TGTGCCAGCAGCTCTCAAACCCCGAACACCGGGGAGCTGTTTTTT,CASSSQTPNTGELFF
TRBV20-1,-,TRBD1,TRBJ1-5,TGCAGTGCTAGTGGGGACAGAGATCAGCCCCAGCATTTT,CSASGDRDQPQHF
TRBV7-3,few,TRBD1,TRBJ2-3,TGTGCCAGCAGCCCGGCCGGGACAGGGAGCACAGATACGCAGTATTTT,CASSPAGTGSTDTQYF
TRBV28,-,-,TRBJ2-4,TGTGCCAGCACCGAGGTAGCCAAAAACATTCAGTACTTC,CASTEVAKNIQYF
TRBV3-1,few,-,TRBJ1-4,TGTGCCAGCAGCCGCAACCCCGCCGGTGAAAAACTGTTTTTT,CASSRNPAGEKLFF
TRBV9,few,TRBD2,TRBJ2-5,TGTGCCAGCAGCGCGGGGGGGCTAGCGGTCGGTCTTCGTCGAGGGACCCAGTACTTC,CASSAGGLAVGLRRGTQYF
TRBV11-2,few,TRBD2,TRBJ2-5,TGTGCCAGCAGCTCTCTAGCGGGGGGATTTGAAGAGACCCAGTACTTC,CASSSLAGGFEETQYF
TRBV5-1,-,TRBD1,TRBJ2-3,TGCGCCAGCAGTGGGACAGGGACCCTCACAGATACGCAGTATTTT,CASSGTGTLTDTQYF
TRBV9,many,-,TRBJ2-3,TGTGCCAGCAGCGTAGCCCCCGTCCGTCTCCATACGCAGTATTTT,CASSVAPVRLHTQYF
TRBV9,many,-,TRBJ1-3,TGTGCCAGCAGCGTACAGGGCCTCGGAAACACCATATATTTT,CASSVQGLGNTIYF
TRBV18,-,-,TRBJ1-1,TGTGCCAGCTCACCGGGGATTCCTGAAGCTTTCTTT,CASSPGIPEAFF
TRBV29-1,-,-,TRBJ2-1,TGCAGCGTTGCTCAGGGATTCTACAATGAGCAGTTCTTC,CSVAQGFYNEQFF
TRBV11-2,-,-,TRBJ1-2,TGTGCCAGCAGCTCCGCCCGTGTCGTCAGGAACTATGGCTACACCTTC,CASSSARVVRNYGYTF
TRBV5-1,-,-,TRBJ1-2,TGCGCCAGCAGCCTAGGGGGTTTCAGTGGCTACACCTTC,CASSLGGFSGYTF
TRBV12-3/TRBV12-4,few,-,TRBJ1-2,TGTGCCAGCAGTTACAGGGTTCATGGCTACACCTTC,CASSYRVHGYTF
TRBV5-1,many,TRBD2,TRBJ2-1,TGCGCCAGCAGCTTTTCTAGCGGGGAATACAATGAGCAGTTCTTC,CASSFSSGEYNEQFF
TRBV28,few,-,TRBJ1-2,TGTGCCAGCAGCGAGATTCAGGGACGGGACTACACCTTC,CASSEIQGRDYTF
TRBV12-3/TRBV12-4,many,-,TRBJ1-6,TGTGCCAGCAGTTTAAGGGTTTCCTATAATTCACCCCTCCACTTT,CASSLRVSYNSPLHF